This TCR beta chain comes out of a study of blood T cell repertoires in COVID-19. The wider study: COVID-19 samples from acute and convalescent phases originated in the United States, Italy and Spain.

CDR1 and CDR2 from the germline V gene are SGHDT and YYEEEE. This CDR3 contains 16 residues. After removal of 0 bases from V and 4 bases from J, the junction contained 5 bases not matched to a gene. In the original processing: Researchers report that nucleated cell counts were estimated from reference gene primer amplification. Here immunoSEQ multiplex PCR was the method, and the copy in TCRdb shows in-frame clones only, minus some. That table is the source of V, J and clone size, and D and trimming were worked out from the DNA. This sample has 84,000 or so clones, with 80% to 90% found just once. Sequenced material: peripheral blood. V is TRBV5-6 and J is TRBJ2-5; 11 bases fit TRBD2. The origin of this receptor is a woman older than 75 with acute or convalescent COVID-19. This CDR3 is CASSLVLLAGGETQYF. The CDR3 DNA follows: TGTGCCAGCAGCTTGGTTTTGCTAGCGGGGGGAGAGACCCAGTACTTC.